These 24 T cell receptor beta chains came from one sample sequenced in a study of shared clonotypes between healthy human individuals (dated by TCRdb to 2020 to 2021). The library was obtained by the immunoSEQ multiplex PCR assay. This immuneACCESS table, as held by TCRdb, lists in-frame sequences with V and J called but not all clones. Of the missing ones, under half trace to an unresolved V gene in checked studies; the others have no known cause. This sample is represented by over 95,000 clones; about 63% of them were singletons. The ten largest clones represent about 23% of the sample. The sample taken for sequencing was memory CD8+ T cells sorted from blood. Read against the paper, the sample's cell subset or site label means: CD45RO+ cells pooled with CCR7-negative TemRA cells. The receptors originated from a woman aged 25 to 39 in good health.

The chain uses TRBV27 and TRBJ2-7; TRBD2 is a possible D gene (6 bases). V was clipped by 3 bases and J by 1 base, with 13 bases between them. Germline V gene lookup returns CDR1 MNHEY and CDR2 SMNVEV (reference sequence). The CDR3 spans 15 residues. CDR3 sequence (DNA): TGTGCCAGCAGTTTCCGGGACGGGACTTCCTACGAGCAGTACTTC. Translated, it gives CASSFRDGTSYEQYF.

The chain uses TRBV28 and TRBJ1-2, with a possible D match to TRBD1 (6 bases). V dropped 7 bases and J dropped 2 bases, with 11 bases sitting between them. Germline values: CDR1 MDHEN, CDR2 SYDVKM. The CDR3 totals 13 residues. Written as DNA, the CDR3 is TGTGCCAGCAAAACAGGGTTGAACTATGGCTACACCTTC. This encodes CASKTGLNYGYTF.

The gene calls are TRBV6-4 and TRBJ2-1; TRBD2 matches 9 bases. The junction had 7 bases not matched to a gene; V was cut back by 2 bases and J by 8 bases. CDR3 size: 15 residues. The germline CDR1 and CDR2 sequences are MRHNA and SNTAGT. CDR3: CASSDKGLAIDEQFF. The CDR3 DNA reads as TGTGCCAGCAGTGACAAGGGACTAGCAATCGATGAGCAGTTCTTC.

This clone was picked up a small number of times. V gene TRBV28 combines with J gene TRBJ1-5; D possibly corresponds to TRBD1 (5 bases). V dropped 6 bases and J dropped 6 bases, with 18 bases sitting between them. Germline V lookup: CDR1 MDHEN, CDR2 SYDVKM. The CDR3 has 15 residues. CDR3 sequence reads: CASRATASSGQPQHF. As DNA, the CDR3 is TGTGCCAGCAGGGCGACAGCGAGTTCCGGTCAGCCCCAGCATTTT.

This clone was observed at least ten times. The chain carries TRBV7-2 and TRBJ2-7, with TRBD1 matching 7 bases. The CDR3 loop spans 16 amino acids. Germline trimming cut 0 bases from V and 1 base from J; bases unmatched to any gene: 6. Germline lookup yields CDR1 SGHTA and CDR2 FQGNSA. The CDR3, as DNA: TGTGCCAGCAGCTTAGCCATACAGGGGAGTTCCTACGAGCAGTACTTC. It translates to CASSLAIQGSSYEQYF. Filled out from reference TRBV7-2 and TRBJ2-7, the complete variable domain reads GAGVSQSPSNKVTEKGKDVELRCDPISGHTALYWYRQSLGQGLEFLIYFQGNSAPDKSGLPSDRFSAERTGGSVSTLTIQRTQQEDSAVYLCASSLAIQGSSYEQYFGPGTRLTVT.

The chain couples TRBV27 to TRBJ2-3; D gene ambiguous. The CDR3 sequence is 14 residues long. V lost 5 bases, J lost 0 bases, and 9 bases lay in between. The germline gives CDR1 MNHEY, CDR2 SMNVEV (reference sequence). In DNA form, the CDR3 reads TGTGCCAGCAGTCCCACATGGAGCACAGATACGCAGTATTTT. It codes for CASSPTWSTDTQYF.

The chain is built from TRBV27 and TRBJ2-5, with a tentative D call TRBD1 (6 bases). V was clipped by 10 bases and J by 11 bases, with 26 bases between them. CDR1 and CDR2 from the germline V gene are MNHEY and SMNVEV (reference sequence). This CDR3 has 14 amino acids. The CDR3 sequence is CATRQDATRGRQYF. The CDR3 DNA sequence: TGTGCCACGAGACAGGACGCCACCCGAGGTAGGCAGTACTTC.

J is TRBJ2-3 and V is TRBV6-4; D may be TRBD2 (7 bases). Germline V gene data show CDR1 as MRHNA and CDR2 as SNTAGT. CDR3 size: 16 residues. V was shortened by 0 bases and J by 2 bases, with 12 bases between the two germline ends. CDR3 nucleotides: TGTGCCAGCAGTGACTCGGGCGGGGGCAACACAGATACGCAGTATTTT. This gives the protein CASSDSGGGNTDTQYF.

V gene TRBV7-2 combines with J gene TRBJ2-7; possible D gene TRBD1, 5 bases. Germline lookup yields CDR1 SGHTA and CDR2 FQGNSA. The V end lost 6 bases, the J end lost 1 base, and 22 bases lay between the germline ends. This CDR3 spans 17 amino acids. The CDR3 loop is CASSPWVGLGASYEQYF. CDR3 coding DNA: TGTGCCAGCAGTCCCTGGGTCGGGCTTGGGGCATCCTACGAGCAGTACTTC.

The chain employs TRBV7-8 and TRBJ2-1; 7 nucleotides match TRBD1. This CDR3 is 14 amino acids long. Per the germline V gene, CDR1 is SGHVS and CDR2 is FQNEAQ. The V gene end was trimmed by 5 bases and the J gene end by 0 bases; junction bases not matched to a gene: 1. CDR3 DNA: TGTGCCAGCAGCGGGGACAGCTCCTACAATGAGCAGTTCTTC. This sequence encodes CASSGDSSYNEQFF.

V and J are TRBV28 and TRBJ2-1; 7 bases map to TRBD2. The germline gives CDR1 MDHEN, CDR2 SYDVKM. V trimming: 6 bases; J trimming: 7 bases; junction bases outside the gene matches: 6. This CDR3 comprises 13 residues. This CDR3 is CASRSGTINEQFF. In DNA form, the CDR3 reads TGTGCCAGCAGGTCCGGGACTATAAATGAGCAGTTCTTC.

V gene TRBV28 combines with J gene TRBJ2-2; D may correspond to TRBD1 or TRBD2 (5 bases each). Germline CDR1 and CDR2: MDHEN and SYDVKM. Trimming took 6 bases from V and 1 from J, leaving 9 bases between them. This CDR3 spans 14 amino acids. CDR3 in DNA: TGTGCCAGCAGCCGGGACGGGAACACCGGGGAGCTGTTTTTT. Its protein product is CASSRDGNTGELFF.

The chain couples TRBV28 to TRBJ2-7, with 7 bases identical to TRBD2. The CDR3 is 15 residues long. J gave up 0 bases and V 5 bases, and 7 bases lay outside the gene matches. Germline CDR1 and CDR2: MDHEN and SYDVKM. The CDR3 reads CASSPTSESSYEQYF. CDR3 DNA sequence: TGTGCCAGCAGTCCTACTAGCGAGAGCTCCTACGAGCAGTACTTC.

Here the CDR3 DNA reads TGTGCCAGCAGCCCTAGACTAGCGGGCAACACCGGGGAGCTGTTTTTT. Residues: CASSPRLAGNTGELFF. The chain carries TRBV7-6 and TRBJ2-2; 10 bases are a match to TRBD2. In germline, CDR1 is SGHVS, CDR2 FNYEAQ. The CDR3 runs 16 residues. With V trimmed by 5 bases and J by 2 bases, 5 bases remained unmatched.

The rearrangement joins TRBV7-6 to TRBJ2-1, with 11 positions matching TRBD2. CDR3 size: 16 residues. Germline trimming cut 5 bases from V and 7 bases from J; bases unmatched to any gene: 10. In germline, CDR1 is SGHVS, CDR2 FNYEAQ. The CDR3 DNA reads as TGTGCCAGCAGCCAAATACTAGCGGGAGCGCGGAATGAGCAGTTCTTC. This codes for CASSQILAGARNEQFF. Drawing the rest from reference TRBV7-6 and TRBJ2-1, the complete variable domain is GAGVSQSPRYKVTKRGQDVALRCDPISGHVSLYWYRQALGQGPEFLTYFNYEAQQDKSGLPNDRFSAERPEGSISTLTIQRTEQRDSAMYRCASSQILAGARNEQFFGPGTRLTVL.

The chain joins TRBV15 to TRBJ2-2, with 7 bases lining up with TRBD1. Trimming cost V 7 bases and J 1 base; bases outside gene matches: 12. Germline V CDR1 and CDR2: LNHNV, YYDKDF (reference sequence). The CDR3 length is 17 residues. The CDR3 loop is CATTPRGRAGNTGELFF. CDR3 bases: TGTGCCACCACCCCGAGGGGGCGGGCGGGGAACACCGGGGAGCTGTTTTTT. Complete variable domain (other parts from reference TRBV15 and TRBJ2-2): DAMVIQNPRYQVTQFGKPVTLSCSQTLNHNVMYWYQQKSSQAPKLLFHYYDKDFNNEADTPDNFQSRRPNTSFCFLDIRSPGLGDTAMYLCATTPRGRAGNTGELFFGEGSRLTVL.

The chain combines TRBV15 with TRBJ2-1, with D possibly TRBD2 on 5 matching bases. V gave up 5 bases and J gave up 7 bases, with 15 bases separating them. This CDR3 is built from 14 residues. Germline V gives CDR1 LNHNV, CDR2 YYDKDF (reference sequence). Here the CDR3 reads CATSRWTVSNEQFF. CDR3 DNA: TGTGCCACCAGCCGATGGACTGTGAGTAATGAGCAGTTCTTC.

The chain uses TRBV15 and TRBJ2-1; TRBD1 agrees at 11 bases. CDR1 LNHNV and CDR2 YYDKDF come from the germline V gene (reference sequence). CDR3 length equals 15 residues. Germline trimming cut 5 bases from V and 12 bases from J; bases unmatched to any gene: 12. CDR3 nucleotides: TGTGCCACCAGCCTCCCCGGGACAGGGGGACGGGGGCAGTTCTTC. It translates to CATSLPGTGGRGQFF.

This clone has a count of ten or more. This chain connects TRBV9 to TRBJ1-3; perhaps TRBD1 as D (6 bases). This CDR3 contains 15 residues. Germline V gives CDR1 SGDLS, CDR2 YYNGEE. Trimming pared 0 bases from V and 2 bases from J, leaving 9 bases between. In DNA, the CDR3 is TGTGCCAGCAGCGTAGGGAACAGGGCTGGAAACACCATATATTTT. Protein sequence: CASSVGNRAGNTIYF.

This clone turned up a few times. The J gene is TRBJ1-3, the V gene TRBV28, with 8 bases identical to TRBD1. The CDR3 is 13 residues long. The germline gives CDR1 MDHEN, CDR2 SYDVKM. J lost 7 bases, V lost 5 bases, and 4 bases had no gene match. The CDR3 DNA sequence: TGTGCCAGCAGTATTCACAGGGGGAACACCATATATTTT. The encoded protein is CASSIHRGNTIYF. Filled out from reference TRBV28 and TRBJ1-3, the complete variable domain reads DVKVTQSSRYLVKRTGEKVFLECVQDMDHENMFWYRQDPGLGLRLIYFSYDVKMKEKGDIPEGYSVSREKKERFSLILESASTNQTSMYLCASSIHRGNTIYFGEGSWLTVV.

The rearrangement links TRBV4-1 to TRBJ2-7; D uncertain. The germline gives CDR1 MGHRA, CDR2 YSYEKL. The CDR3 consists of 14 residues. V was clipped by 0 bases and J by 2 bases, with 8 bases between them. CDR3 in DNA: TGCGCCAGCAGCCAAGATAGACGGGCCTACGAGCAGTACTTC. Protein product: CASSQDRRAYEQYF.

CDR3 amino acids: CASSYGPSGRAFEQYF. The DNA for the CDR3 is TGTGCCAGCAGCTATGGGCCTAGCGGGAGGGCCTTCGAGCAGTACTTC. The rearrangement joins TRBV27 to TRBJ2-7, with 12 nucleotides matching TRBD2. The CDR3 runs to 16 residues. The J segment lost 6 bases and the V segment lost 6 bases, leaving 12 bases of the junction unmatched. Germline lookup yields CDR1 MNHEY and CDR2 SMNVEV (reference sequence).

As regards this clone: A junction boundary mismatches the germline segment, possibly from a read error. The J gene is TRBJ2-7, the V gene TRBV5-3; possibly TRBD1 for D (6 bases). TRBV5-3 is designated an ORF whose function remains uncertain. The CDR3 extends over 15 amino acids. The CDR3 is CASSLEGDTTYEQYF. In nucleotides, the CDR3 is TGTGCCAGCAGCTTAGAGGGGGACACTACCTACGAGCAGTACTTC.

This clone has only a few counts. The DNA for the CDR3 is TGTGCCAGTAGTATGGGACTAGCGGGAGCGGGGGAGACCCAGTACTTC. Its translation: CASSMGLAGAGETQYF. The rearrangement links TRBV19 to TRBJ2-5; TRBD2 aligns across 14 bases. CDR3 length: 16 residues. Per the germline V gene, CDR1 is LNHDA and CDR2 is SQIVND (reference sequence). The trim removed 3 bases at V and 5 bases at J, leaving 5 bases unmatched.